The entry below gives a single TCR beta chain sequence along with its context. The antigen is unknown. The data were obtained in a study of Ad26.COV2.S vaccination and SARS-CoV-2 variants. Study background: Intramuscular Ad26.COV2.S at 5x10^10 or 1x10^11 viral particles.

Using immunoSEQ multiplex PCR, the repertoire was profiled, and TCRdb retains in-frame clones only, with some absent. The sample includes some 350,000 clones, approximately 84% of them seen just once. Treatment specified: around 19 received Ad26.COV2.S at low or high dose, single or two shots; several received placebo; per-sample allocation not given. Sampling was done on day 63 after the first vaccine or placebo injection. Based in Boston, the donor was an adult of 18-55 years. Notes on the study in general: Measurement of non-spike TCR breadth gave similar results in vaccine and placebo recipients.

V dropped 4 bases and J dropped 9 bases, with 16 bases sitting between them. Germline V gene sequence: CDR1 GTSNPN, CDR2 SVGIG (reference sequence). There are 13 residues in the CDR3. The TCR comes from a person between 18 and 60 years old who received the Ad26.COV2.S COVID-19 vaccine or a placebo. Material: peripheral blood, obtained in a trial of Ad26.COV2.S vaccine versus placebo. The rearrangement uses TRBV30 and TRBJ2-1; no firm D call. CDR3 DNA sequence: TGTGCCTGGAACGTAAAAGCTCACGGTGAGCAGTTCTTC. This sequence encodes CAWNVKAHGEQFF.